What follows describes a single T cell receptor beta chain. The target antigen is unknown. Per the germline V gene, CDR1 is MNHNY and CDR2 is SVGAGI (reference sequence). The V gene lost 2 bases and the J gene lost 5 bases, with 10 bases spanning the gap. CDR3 length equals 14 residues. The data were taken from a study of shared clonotypes between healthy human individuals. At the level of the study: Ranging from 18 to 49 in age, donors were a couple of women and a few men. General study points: Rarefaction analysis demonstrated incomplete sorted-subset sequencing notwithstanding large depth.

Only in-frame clones appear in the TCRdb table, and some are missing; sequencing was by immunoSEQ multiplex PCR. The sample shows approximately 2.5 million clones, roughly 93% of them seen only once. This chain joins TRBV6-6 and TRBJ2-1; D ambiguous. Sequenced: naive CD4+ T cells from PBMCs. Subset reported: CD45RA+ positively selected. The receptor was derived from a man aged 18 to 35 in good health. Some clones in this sample may be carry-over from other donors' samples. CDR3 DNA: TGTGCCAGCAGTTACGGCAACCTAAACAATGAGCAGTTCTTC. Residues: CASSYGNLNNEQFF.